This T cell receptor (beta chain) was recorded in a study of PD-1 blockade in classical Hodgkin lymphoma. Study-wide context: Patients were administered nivolumab (3 mg/kg intravenously) every 2 weeks.

Produced via immunoSEQ multiplex PCR; TCRdb's table is partial and in-frame only. The sample holds 4,000 to 5,500 clones; about 65% are singletons and the top ten take about a quarter. CDR3 length equals 15 residues. Germline V gene sequence: CDR1 MNHEY, CDR2 SMNVEV (reference sequence). The ends lost 6 bases at V and 0 bases at J; junction bases unmatched: 7. Study-wide findings and caveats: Diminished baseline TCR diversity has been reported in newly diagnosed patients relative to healthy donors.

Note on this clone: Antigen: not known.

Time point of the sample: cycle 4 day 1 (C4D1), after less than 7 weeks of nivolumab. Each patient experienced a relapse that followed autologous stem cell transplantation, and brentuximab vedotin exposure varied. After PBMCs were thawed, their CD8+ T cells were isolated by magnetic negative selection. Classifying best responses yielded complete response, partial response or progressive disease. This TCR was sampled from a human donor with classical Hodgkin lymphoma. The sample here was CD8+ T cells from blood, taken before the fourth cycle of nivolumab. V gene TRBV27 combines with J gene TRBJ1-2; 7 bases fit TRBD1. The CDR3 DNA reads as TGTGCCAGCAGCAGGGGGACGCCCGCTAACTATGGCTACACCTTC. Translation gives CASSRGTPANYGYTF.